The 5 T cell receptor beta chains reported below all come from one sample, sequenced in a study of follicular helper T cells after annual influenza vaccination. Produced via immunoSEQ multiplex PCR; TCRdb's table is partial and in-frame only. The sample carries several thousand clones, 82% recorded once. Time point reported: 2015-2016 season, 7 days after influenza vaccination. Material: CXCR5+ CD38- circulating T follicular helper cells from blood, obtained 7 days after influenza vaccination. The subset denotes: circulating Tfh, non-naive CD4+CXCR5+PD-1+ (ICOS+CD38+ or ICOS-CD38-). The receptors originated from an adult who received the influenza vaccine.

The rearrangement uses TRBV5-4 and TRBJ2-2; 10 bases match TRBD2. The CDR3 totals 16 residues. The V and J ends lost 0 bases and 8 bases, in that order; junction bases with no gene match: 7. From germline, CDR1 is SGHNT and CDR2 YYREEE (reference sequence). CDR3 loop: CASSLALAGVAGELFF. Written as DNA, the CDR3 is TGTGCCAGCAGCTTGGCCCTAGCGGGAGTTGCGGGGGAGCTGTTTTTT.

This clone was counted between two and nine times. This chain connects TRBV19 to TRBJ2-7, with 10 positions matching TRBD1. The junction had 8 bases not matched to a gene; V was cut back by 10 bases and J by 2 bases. The CDR3 is 14 residues long. CDR1 LNHDA and CDR2 SQIVND come from the germline V gene (reference sequence). The CDR3 protein is CATQTGQGAYEQYF. The CDR3 region has the DNA TGTGCCACCCAAACAGGACAGGGGGCCTACGAGCAGTACTTC.

This chain joins TRBV6-5 and TRBJ1-1; TRBD1 is a possible D gene (6 bases). CDR1 MNHEY and CDR2 SVGAGI come from the germline V gene. The V gene lost 5 bases and the J gene lost 2 bases, with 15 bases spanning the gap. This CDR3 is 15 amino acids long. The CDR3 DNA is TGTGCCAGCAGTCGAATGAACAGGGACAACACTGAAGCTTTCTTT. It yields the protein CASSRMNRDNTEAFF.

The DNA for the CDR3 is TGCGCCAGCAGCCCCGAGAGCTCTGGAAACACCATATATTTT. Its protein is CASSPESSGNTIYF. The chain combines TRBV5-1 with TRBJ1-3; D call uncertain. Trimming took off 4 bases at V and 0 bases at J, with 8 bases between the two ends. This CDR3 has 14 amino acids. Germline V gene data show CDR1 as SGHRS and CDR2 as YFSETQ.

The V call is TRBV25-1, the J call TRBJ1-1, with TRBD1 matching over 7 bases. This CDR3 is 15 amino acids long. Germline values: CDR1 MGHDK, CDR2 SYGVNS. V lost 3 bases, J lost 3 bases, and 7 bases stayed unmatched. The CDR3 sequence is CASSDSSRGDTEAFF. For the CDR3, the DNA is TGTGCCAGCAGTGACAGTTCCAGGGGGGACACTGAAGCTTTCTTT.